What follows are 23 T cell receptor beta chains derived from one specimen sequenced in a study of regulatory T cells in long-lasting Graves disease. The time point denotes: persistent/refractory GD, antithyroid drugs over 5 years with positive TRAb. Scientists built the TCR library using RNA that was extracted from PBMCs. Library construction for TCR beta used iRepertoire HTBI primers and Arm-PCR of CDR3 regions. TCRdb reprocessed the multiplex PCR reads via MiXCR and lists one record per CDR3 protein. Of roughly 700,000 distinct CDR3 sequences in the sample, approximately 31% were seen once. The material was peripheral blood mononuclear cells (PBMCs), obtained when the disease was refractory, from a patient treated with antithyroid drugs. Every receptor here comes from a female donor with Graves disease.

This clonotype came up a few times. The chain carries TRBV3-1 and TRBJ1-5, with D unresolved. V was trimmed by 5 bases and J by 0 bases, leaving 8 bases between them. Germline V gene sequence: CDR1 LGHDT, CDR2 YNNKEL (reference sequence). This CDR3 is built from 14 residues. The CDR3 nucleotides are TGTGCCAGCAGCTTCTTGGCTAGCAATCAGCCCCAGCATTTT. Protein: CASSFLASNQPQHF.

The chain has TRBV30 and TRBJ2-7; 9 bases align to TRBD1. Germline values: CDR1 GTSNPN, CDR2 SVGIG (reference sequence). This CDR3 has 13 residues. V gave up 0 bases and J gave up 6 bases; unmatched junction bases: 3. The chain's CDR3 is CAWSVGTGLEQYF. The CDR3 coding sequence is TGTGCCTGGAGTGTTGGGACAGGGCTCGAGCAGTACTTC.

This clonotype was observed a handful of times. Its ends do not fully match the called genes, so a read error is possible. This sequence joins TRBV5-1 and TRBJ1-1; D is unclear. Germline V lookup: CDR1 SGHRS, CDR2 YFSETQ. This CDR3 region has 14 residues. CDR3 nucleotides: TGTGCCAGCAGCTTAGCGTCGGTGAACACTGAAGCTTTCTTT. Its protein is CASSLASVNTEAFF.

This clonotype was recorded a few times. CDR3 DNA sequence: TGTGCCAGCAGCCAGCCGGCGAGGGAGACCCAGTACTTC. The encoded protein is CASSQPARETQYF. The chain carries TRBV7-9 and TRBJ2-5; D not resolved. V was pared by 5 bases and J by 5 bases, with 12 bases between. The CDR3 extends over 13 amino acids. CDR1 SEHNR and CDR2 FQNEAQ come from the germline V gene (reference sequence).

J is TRBJ1-2 and V is TRBV29-1; no firm D call. CDR1 SQVTM and CDR2 ANQGSEA come from the germline V gene. The V end was cut by 3 bases, the J end by 8 bases, with 13 bases between. The CDR3 has 12 residues. The CDR3 nucleotides are TGCAGCGTTGATAGTTCCGCGAGGGGCTACACCTTC. This translates into CSVDSSARGYTF.

This clonotype was detected a few times. This rearrangement joins TRBV9 to TRBJ2-7; D is undetermined. Germline values: CDR1 SGDLS, CDR2 YYNGEE. The V end was cut by 1 base, the J end by 0 bases, with 8 bases between. This CDR3 comprises 14 residues. The CDR3 loop is CASSVRSGSYEQYF. DNA for the CDR3: TGTGCCAGCAGCGTAAGGTCCGGCTCCTACGAGCAGTACTTC. The full variable domain, in which reference TRBV9 and TRBJ2-7 provide the parts outside the CDR3, is DSGVTQTPKHLITATGQRVTLRCSPRSGDLSVYWYQQSLDQGLQFLIQYYNGEERAKGNILERFSAQQFPDLHSELNLSSLELGDSALYFCASSVRSGSYEQYFGPGTRLTVT.

This clonotype appeared a few times. The chain couples TRBV20-1 to TRBJ2-7; perhaps TRBD2 as D (6 bases). The ends were cut back, 5 bases at V and 2 bases at J, with 13 bases in the middle. The CDR3 totals 13 residues. Germline-derived CDR1 and CDR2 are DFQATT and SNEGSKA (reference sequence). The CDR3 loop is CSAVRDLTYEQYF. The CDR3 DNA is TGCAGTGCTGTAAGGGACTTGACCTACGAGCAGTACTTC.

The V call is TRBV3-1, the J call TRBJ2-7; 12 bases fit TRBD1. The CDR3 has 16 amino acids. Germline V gene lookup returns CDR1 LGHDT and CDR2 YNNKEL (reference sequence). V gave up 5 bases and J gave up 2 bases; unmatched junction bases: 7. This CDR3 reads CASSKPGQGAPYEQYF. The CDR3 DNA reads TGTGCCAGCAGCAAACCGGGACAGGGGGCTCCCTACGAGCAGTACTTC.

This clonotype was picked up many times. The V call is TRBV6-2 or TRBV6-3, the J call TRBJ1-1, with 9 positions matching TRBD1. The germline gives CDR1 MNHEY, CDR2 SVGEGT. The CDR3 spans 15 residues. V was pared by 2 bases and J by 1 base, with 2 bases of the junction left unmatched. CDR3 residues: CASSYPGQGNTEAFF. The CDR3 DNA reads as TGTGCCAGCAGTTACCCGGGACAGGGGAACACTGAAGCTTTCTTT.

The chain couples TRBV19 to TRBJ1-1, with unresolved D. The germline V gene encodes CDR1 LNHDA and CDR2 SQIVND (reference sequence). The CDR3 sequence is 13 residues long. V was clipped by 5 bases and J by 1 base, with 8 bases between them. CDR3 in amino acids: CASSQLRNTEAFF. The CDR3 nucleotides are TGTGCCAGTAGTCAGTTGAGGAACACTGAAGCTTTCTTT.

This clonotype was counted many times. This chain uses TRBV28 with TRBJ1-2; no firm D call. The CDR3 runs to 14 residues. Germline CDR1 reads MDHEN; CDR2 reads SYDVKM. Trimming shortened V by 7 bases and J by 4 bases, and 16 bases separated the two germline ends. The CDR3 sequence is CASTPSPRTYGYTF. The CDR3 DNA reads TGTGCCAGCACCCCTTCCCCCCGGACCTATGGCTACACCTTC.

This clonotype was counted a few times. The chain uses TRBV20-1 and TRBJ1-2; maybe TRBD1 (6 bases). CDR3 length equals 11 residues. The germline gives CDR1 DFQATT, CDR2 SNEGSKA (reference sequence). The CDR3 DNA reads as TGCAGCGAAGGACAGAACTATGGCTACACCTTC. This translates into CSEGQNYGYTF.

As to this clonotype: Compared with germline, one end of the junction differs, possibly owing to a read error. The chain couples TRBV7-3 to TRBJ1-5; tentatively, D is TRBD1 (5 bases). Germline V gene lookup returns CDR1 SGHTA and CDR2 FQGTGA. The CDR3 has 15 amino acids. The CDR3 sequence: CASSLKGPRNRPQHF. The CDR3 DNA reads as TGTGCCAGCAGCTTAAAGGGACCGAGAAATCGGCCCCAGCATTTT. Combining the CDR3 with reference TRBV7-3 and TRBJ1-5 gives the whole variable domain GAGVSQTPSNKVTEKGKYVELRCDPISGHTALYWYRQSLGQGPEFLIYFQGTGAADDSGLPNDRFFAVRPEGSVSTLKIQRTERGDSAVYLCASSLKGPRNRPQHFGDGTRLSIL.

This clonotype has a handful of counts. Here the CDR3 reads CASSPDSYSGTGELFF. The CDR3, as DNA: TGTGCCAGCAGTCCTGACTCATACTCCGGCACCGGGGAGCTGTTTTTT. V usage is TRBV11-3 and J usage is TRBJ2-2; D is uncertain. V lost 6 bases to trimming and J lost 4 bases, with 18 bases between them. The CDR3 runs 16 residues. Germline V gives CDR1 SGHNT, CDR2 YENEEA.

This clonotype has just a few counts. CDR3 nucleotide sequence: TGTGCCAGCAGCCTAACGTACCAAGAGACCCAGTACTTC. Amino acids: CASSLTYQETQYF. The rearrangement links TRBV11-1 to TRBJ2-5; the D is unclear. V lost 5 bases and J 0 bases, leaving 7 bases between the germline ends. The germline V gene has CDR1 SGHAT and CDR2 FQDESV (reference sequence). This CDR3 comprises 13 residues.

This clonotype was detected many times. V gene TRBV2 combines with J gene TRBJ2-5; 9 bases line up with TRBD2. Germline V gene data show CDR1 as SNHLY and CDR2 as FYNNEI. CDR3 length: 18 residues. With 2 bases clipped from V and 8 bases from J, the junction kept 18 bases outside the gene matches. CDR3 sequence reads: CASSETSLAGRSGDTQYF. The CDR3 DNA is TGTGCCAGCAGTGAAACGAGCCTAGCGGGACGGAGCGGGGATACCCAGTACTTC.

The CDR3 nucleotides read TGTGCCAGCAGCACAGGAGGGGGGTCGTACACCTTC. It is translated as CASSTGGGSYTF. V usage is TRBV6-2 or TRBV6-3 and J usage is TRBJ1-2, with D maybe TRBD1 (6 bases). Trimming pared 6 bases from V and 11 bases from J, leaving 16 bases between. The CDR3 is 12 residues long. CDR1 and CDR2 from the germline V gene are MNHEY and SVGEGT.

The V gene is TRBV28, the J gene TRBJ1-2, with TRBD1 matching 10 bases. Per germline, CDR1 MDHEN and CDR2 SYDVKM. V lost 2 bases, J lost 10 bases, and 10 bases stayed unmatched. The CDR3 is 15 residues long. The CDR3 DNA reads as TGTGCCAGCAGTTTAATTGGCGGGACAGGGGTCGTCTACACCTTC. Translating it yields CASSLIGGTGVVYTF.

This clonotype was counted many times. The chain couples TRBV27 to TRBJ1-2; unclear D gene. The CDR3 spans 16 residues. V was shortened by 0 bases and J by 8 bases, with 19 bases between the two germline ends. The germline V gene has CDR1 MNHEY and CDR2 SMNVEV (reference sequence). The CDR3 is CASSLSVGPFTEGYTF. CDR3 DNA: TGTGCCAGCAGTTTATCTGTCGGGCCTTTTACCGAAGGCTACACCTTC.

The chain has TRBV2 and TRBJ1-5; weak D call: TRBD1 (5 bases). The germline V gene encodes CDR1 SNHLY and CDR2 FYNNEI. This CDR3 is built from 14 residues. Deletions cut 2 bases from V and 6 bases from J, with 11 bases between. CDR3 protein: CASSERGVVQPQHF. CDR3 nucleotide sequence: TGTGCCAGCAGTGAACGGGGGGTAGTTCAGCCCCAGCATTTT.

The V and J genes are TRBV5-1 and TRBJ2-7, with 10 bases lining up with TRBD2. Germline trimming cut 4 bases from V and 2 bases from J; bases unmatched to any gene: 9. The CDR3 is 16 residues long. The germline V gene encodes CDR1 SGHRS and CDR2 YFSETQ. CDR3 amino acids: CASSPGNSGRAYEQYF. CDR3 DNA sequence: TGCGCCAGCAGCCCAGGGAACAGCGGGAGGGCCTACGAGCAGTACTTC.

This clonotype appeared many times. The chain carries TRBV20-1 and TRBJ2-5, with D possibly TRBD2 on 6 matching bases. CDR1 and CDR2 from the germline V gene are DFQATT and SNEGSKA (reference sequence). Trimming cost V 6 bases and J 5 bases, with 10 bases left between them. This CDR3 has 11 residues. The DNA for the CDR3 is TGCAGTGCGATGGAGGGGGAGACCCAGTACTTC. Its protein product is CSAMEGETQYF.

V is TRBV12-3 or TRBV12-4 and J is TRBJ1-1, with 9 positions matching TRBD1. With 5 bases clipped from V and 6 bases from J, the junction kept 7 bases outside the gene matches. There are 14 residues in the CDR3. CDR3 region: CASSQTGGVAEAFF. The CDR3 bases are TGTGCCAGCAGTCAGACAGGGGGAGTTGCTGAAGCTTTCTTT.